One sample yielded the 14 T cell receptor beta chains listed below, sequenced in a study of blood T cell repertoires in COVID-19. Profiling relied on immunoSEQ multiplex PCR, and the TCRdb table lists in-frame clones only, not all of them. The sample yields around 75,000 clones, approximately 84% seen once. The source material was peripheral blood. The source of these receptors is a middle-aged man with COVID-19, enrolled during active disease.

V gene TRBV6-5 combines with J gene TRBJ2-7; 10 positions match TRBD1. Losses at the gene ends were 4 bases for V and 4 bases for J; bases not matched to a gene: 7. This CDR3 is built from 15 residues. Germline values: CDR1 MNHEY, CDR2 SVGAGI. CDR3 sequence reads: CASSSIPGQGYEQYF. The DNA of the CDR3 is TGTGCCAGCAGTTCCATCCCGGGACAGGGGTACGAGCAGTACTTC.

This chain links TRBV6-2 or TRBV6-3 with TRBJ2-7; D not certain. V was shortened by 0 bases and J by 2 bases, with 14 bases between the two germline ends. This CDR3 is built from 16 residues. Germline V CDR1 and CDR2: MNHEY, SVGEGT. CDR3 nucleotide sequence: TGTGCCAGCAGTTACTCTGTAGCCGAAAACGCCTACGAGCAGTACTTC. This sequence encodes CASSYSVAENAYEQYF.

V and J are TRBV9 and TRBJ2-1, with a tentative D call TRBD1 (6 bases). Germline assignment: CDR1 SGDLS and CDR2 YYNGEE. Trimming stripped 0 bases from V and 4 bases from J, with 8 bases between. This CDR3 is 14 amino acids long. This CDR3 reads CASSVDGTYNEQFF. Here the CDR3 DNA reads TGTGCCAGCAGCGTAGATGGGACATACAATGAGCAGTTCTTC.

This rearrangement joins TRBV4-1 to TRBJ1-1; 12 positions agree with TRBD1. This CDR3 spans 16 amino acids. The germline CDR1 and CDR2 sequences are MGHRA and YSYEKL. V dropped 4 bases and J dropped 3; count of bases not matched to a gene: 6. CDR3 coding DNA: TGCGCCAGCAGCCTGCGGGACAGGGGGCCCCACACTGAAGCTTTCTTT. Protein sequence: CASSLRDRGPHTEAFF.

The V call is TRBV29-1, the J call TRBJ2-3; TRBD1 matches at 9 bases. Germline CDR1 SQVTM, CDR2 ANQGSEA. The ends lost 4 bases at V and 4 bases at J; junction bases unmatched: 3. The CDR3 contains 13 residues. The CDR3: CSVADRGSDTQYF. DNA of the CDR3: TGCAGCGTTGCGGACAGGGGTTCAGATACGCAGTATTTT.

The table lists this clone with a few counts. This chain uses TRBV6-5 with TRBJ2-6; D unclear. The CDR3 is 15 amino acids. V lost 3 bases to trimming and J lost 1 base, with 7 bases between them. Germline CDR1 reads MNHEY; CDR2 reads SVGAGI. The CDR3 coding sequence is TGTGCCAGCAGTTATCGTAGATCTGGGGCCAACGTCCTGACTTTC. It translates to CASSYRRSGANVLTF.

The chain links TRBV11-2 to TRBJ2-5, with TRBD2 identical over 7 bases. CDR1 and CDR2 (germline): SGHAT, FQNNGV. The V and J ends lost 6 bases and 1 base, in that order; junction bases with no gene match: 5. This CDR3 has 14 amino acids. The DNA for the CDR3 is TGTGCCAGCAGTTTGTTAGCGGGCCAAGAGACCCAGTACTTC. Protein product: CASSLLAGQETQYF.

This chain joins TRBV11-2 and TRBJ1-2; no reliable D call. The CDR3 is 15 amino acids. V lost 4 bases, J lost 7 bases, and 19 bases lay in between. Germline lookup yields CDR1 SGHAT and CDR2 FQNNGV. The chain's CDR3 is CASSSPTGESSGYTF. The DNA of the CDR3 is TGTGCCAGCAGCTCCCCTACGGGAGAGTCGAGTGGCTACACCTTC.

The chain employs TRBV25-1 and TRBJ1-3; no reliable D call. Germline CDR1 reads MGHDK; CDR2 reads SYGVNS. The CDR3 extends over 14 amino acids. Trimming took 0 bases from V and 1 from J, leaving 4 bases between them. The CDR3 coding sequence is TGTGCCAGCAGTGAATACGGGTCTGGAAACACCATATATTTT. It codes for CASSEYGSGNTIYF.

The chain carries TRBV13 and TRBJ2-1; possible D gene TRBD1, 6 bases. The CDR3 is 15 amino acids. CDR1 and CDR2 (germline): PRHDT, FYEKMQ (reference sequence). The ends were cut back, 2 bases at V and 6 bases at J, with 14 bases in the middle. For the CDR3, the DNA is TGTGCCAGCAGCTTAAATTTGGAAGGGGGCAATGAGCAGTTCTTC. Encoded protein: CASSLNLEGGNEQFF.

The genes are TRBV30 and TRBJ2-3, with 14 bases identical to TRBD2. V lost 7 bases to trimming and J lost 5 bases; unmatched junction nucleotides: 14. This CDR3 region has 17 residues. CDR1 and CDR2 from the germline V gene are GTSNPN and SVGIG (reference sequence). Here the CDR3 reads CASTTSGGALPVDTQYF. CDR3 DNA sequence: TGTGCCTCGACGACTAGCGGGGGGGCCTTGCCTGTAGATACGCAGTATTTT.

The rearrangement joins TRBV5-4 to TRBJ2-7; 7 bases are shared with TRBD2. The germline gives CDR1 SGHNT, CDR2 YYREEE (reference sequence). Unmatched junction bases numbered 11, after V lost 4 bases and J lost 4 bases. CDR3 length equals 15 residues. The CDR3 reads CASSPRGGDKYEQYF. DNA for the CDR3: TGTGCCAGCAGCCCGCGGGGAGGGGATAAGTACGAGCAGTACTTC.

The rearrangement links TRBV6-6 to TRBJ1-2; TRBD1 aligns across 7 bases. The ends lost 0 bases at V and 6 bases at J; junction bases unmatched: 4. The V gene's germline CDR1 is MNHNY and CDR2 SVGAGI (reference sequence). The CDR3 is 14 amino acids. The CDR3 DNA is TGTGCCAGCAGTTACTCGCGACAGGGTGATGGCTACACCTTC. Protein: CASSYSRQGDGYTF.

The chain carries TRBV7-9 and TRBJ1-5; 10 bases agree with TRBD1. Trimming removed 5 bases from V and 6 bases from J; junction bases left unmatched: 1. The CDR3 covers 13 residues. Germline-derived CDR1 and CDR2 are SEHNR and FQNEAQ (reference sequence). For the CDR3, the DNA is TGTGCCAGCAGCGGACAGGGGGGTCAGCCCCAGCATTTT. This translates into CASSGQGGQPQHF. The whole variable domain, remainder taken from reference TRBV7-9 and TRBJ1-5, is DTGVSQNPRHKITKRGQNVTFRCDPISEHNRLYWYRQTLGQGPEFLTYFQNEAQLEKSRLLSDRFSAERPKGSFSTLEIQRTEQGDSAMYLCASSGQGGQPQHFGDGTRLSIL.